The present entry profiles one TCR beta chain with its context. Its antigen is unidentified. The data stem from a study of cytomegalovirus exposure and HLA in healthy donors. Overall study context: Prior work identified around 120 million unique TCR beta sequences in some 180 million T cells.

Study-wide points: TCR beta chain V- and J-gene trimming was linked, in a later analysis, to a missense variant in DCLRE1C. The only immune exposure information that was available was CMV serostatus. As was reported, the classifier diagnosed cytomegalovirus status with high specificity and sensitivity.

With 4 bases clipped from V and 3 bases from J, the junction kept 6 bases outside the gene matches. Germline V gene lookup returns CDR1 MNHNS and CDR2 SASEGT. The CDR3 contains 15 residues. PCR primers comprised 60 Vbeta and 13 Jbeta primers. The protocol was immunoSEQ multiplex PCR, while the TCRdb copy is restricted to in-frame clones and leaves out a portion. The sample includes 150,000 to 200,000 clones, 60% to 80% of them seen just once. The rearrangement joins TRBV6-1 to TRBJ1-5; 7 bases agree with TRBD1. The TCR was taken from a man younger than 35 in good health and CMV-seropositive. Sequenced material: PBMCs. The CDR3 coding sequence is TGTGCCAGCAGTGGGGGACAGTCTTTCAATCAGCCCCAGCATTTT. Translated, it gives CASSGGQSFNQPQHF.